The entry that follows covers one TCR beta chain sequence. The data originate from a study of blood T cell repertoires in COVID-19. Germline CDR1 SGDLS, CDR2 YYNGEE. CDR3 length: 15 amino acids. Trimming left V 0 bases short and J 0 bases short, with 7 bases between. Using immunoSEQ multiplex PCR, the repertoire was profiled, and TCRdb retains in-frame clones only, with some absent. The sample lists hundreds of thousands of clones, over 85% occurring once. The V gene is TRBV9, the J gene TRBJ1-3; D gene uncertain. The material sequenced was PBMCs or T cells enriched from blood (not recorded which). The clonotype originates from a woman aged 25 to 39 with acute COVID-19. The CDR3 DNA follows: TGTGCCAGCAGCGTAGACCACAGCTCTGGAAACACCATATATTTT. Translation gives CASSVDHSSGNTIYF.